Sequencing of this T cell receptor beta chain was carried out in a study of shared clonotypes between healthy human individuals. The wider study: Each donor had three CD4 naive, three CD4 memory, two CD8 naive and one CD8 memory plate. The study, taken as a whole, reports: Richness estimates generally favored naive over memory subsets. Clonotype sharing among donors, it was expected, would be affected by sequencing depth.

Sequencing used immunoSEQ multiplex PCR; TCRdb keeps in-frame clones, though not all of them. The sample has 1,400,000 or so clones, around 98.5% seen once. This clone was found once. What it binds is not known. The CDR3 consists of 14 residues. With 6 bases clipped from V and 5 bases from J, the junction kept 7 bases outside the gene matches. Germline V gives CDR1 SGHVS, CDR2 FQNEAQ. This TCR derives from a young man in good health. J is TRBJ2-7 and V is TRBV7-8, with TRBD1 matching 10 bases. What was sequenced was naive CD4+ T cells sorted from blood. The subset was: CD45RA+ positively selected. CDR3 nucleotide sequence: TGTGCCAGCAGACCCGGGACAGGGGAGAACGAGCAGTACTTC. The encoded protein is CASRPGTGENEQYF.